This entry concerns a single T cell receptor (beta chain). After extraction with the RNeasy kit, about 0.45 to 1 ug of the RNA was reverse transcribed using random hexamers. The method of amplification for TCR beta CDR3 was immunoSEQ multiplex PCR, covering 54 Vbeta and 13 Jbeta. A single record per CDR3 protein comes from TCRdb applying MiXCR to the immunoSEQ multiplex PCR reads. The sample holds around 130,000 distinct CDR3 sequences, roughly 80% seen once. TCR beta sequencing covered blood CD8+ and CD4+ T cells. The multiple sclerosis control group consisted of treatment-naive patients whose relapsing-remitting disease, which was either stable or active, fulfilled revised McDonald criteria. Both CD4+ and CD8+ T cells were negatively isolated, and TEMRA cells underwent FACS enrichment. This specimen belongs to a study of CD8 T cells in Susac syndrome. The CDR3 has 15 amino acids. The germline gives CDR1 SQVTM, CDR2 ANQGSEA. The V and J ends lost 6 bases and 1 base respectively, with 17 bases between them.

The chain is built from TRBV29-1 and TRBJ2-3, with D perhaps matching TRBD2 (6 bases). Sequences were obtained from CD8+ T cells from PBMCs. This TCR came from a human donor with multiple sclerosis. Here the CDR3 DNA reads TGCAGCGTCTGGGGTTGCGGGAAGTGCACAGATACGCAGTATTTT. It yields the protein CSVWGCGKCTDTQYF.